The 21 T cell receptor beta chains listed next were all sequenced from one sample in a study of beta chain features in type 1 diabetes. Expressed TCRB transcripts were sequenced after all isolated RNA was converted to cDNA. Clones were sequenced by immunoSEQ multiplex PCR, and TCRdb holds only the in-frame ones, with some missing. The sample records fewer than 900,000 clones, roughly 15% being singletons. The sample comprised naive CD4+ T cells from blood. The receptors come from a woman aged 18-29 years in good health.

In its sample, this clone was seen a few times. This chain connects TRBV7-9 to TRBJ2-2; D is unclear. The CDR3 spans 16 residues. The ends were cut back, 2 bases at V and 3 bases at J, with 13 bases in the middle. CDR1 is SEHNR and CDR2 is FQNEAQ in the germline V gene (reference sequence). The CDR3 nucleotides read TGTGCCAGCAGCTTATTAGGCATGTATTACACCGGGGAGCTGTTTTTT. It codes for CASSLLGMYYTGELFF.

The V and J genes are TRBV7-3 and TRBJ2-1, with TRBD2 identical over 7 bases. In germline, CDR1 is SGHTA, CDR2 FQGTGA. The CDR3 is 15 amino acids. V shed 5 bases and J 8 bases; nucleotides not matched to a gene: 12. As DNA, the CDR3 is TGTGCCAGCAGCCAAAAAACGGGGGGAGACGATGAGCAGTTCTTC. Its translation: CASSQKTGGDDEQFF.

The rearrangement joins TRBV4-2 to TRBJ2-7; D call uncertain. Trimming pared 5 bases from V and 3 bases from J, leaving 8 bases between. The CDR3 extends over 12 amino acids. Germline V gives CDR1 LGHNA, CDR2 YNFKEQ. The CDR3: CASSSLGYEQYF. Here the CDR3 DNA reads TGTGCCAGCAGCAGCCTAGGCTACGAGCAGTACTTC.

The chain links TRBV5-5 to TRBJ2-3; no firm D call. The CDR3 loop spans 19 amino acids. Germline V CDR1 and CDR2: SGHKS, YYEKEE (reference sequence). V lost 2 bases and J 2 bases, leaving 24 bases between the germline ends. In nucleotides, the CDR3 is TGTGCCAGCAGCTTACGTCTCCCCGGAAGGGCATCGCACACAGATACGCAGTATTTT. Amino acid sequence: CASSLRLPGRASHTDTQYF.

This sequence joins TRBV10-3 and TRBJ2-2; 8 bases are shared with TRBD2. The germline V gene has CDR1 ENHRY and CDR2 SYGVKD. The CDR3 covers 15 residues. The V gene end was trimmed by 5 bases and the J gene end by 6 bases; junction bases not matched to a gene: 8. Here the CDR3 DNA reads TGTGCCATCAGTCCGGGGACTAGGGGACCCGGGGAGCTGTTTTTT. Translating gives CAISPGTRGPGELFF.

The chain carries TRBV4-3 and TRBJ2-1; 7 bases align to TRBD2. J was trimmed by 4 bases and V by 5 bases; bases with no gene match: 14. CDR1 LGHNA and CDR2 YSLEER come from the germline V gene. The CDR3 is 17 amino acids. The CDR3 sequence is CASSEGREKHPYNEQFF. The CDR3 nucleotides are TGCGCCAGCAGCGAAGGGCGGGAGAAACACCCTTACAATGAGCAGTTCTTC.

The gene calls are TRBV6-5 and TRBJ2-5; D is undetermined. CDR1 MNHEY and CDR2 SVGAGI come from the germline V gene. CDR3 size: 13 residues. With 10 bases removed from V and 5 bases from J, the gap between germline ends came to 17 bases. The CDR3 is CAIGVGLGETQYF. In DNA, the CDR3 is TGTGCCATCGGTGTAGGCCTTGGCGAGACCCAGTACTTC.

Here the CDR3 DNA reads TGTGCTAGTGGTTCCCTTGTCAATGAGCAGTTCTTC. This translates into CASGSLVNEQFF. The rearrangement links TRBV12-5 to TRBJ2-1; no clear D gene. CDR1 LGHNT and CDR2 FRNRAP come from the germline V gene. The CDR3 totals 12 residues. Trimming left V 4 bases short and J 6 bases short, with 7 bases between.

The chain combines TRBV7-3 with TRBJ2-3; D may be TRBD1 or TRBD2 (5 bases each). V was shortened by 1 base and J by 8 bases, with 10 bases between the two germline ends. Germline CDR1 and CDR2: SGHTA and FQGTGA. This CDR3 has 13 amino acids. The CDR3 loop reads CASSLSEGRTQYF. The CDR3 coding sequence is TGTGCCAGCAGCTTAAGCGAGGGGCGTACGCAGTATTTT. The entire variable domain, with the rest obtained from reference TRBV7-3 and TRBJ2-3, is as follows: GAGVSQTPSNKVTEKGKYVELRCDPISGHTALYWYRQSLGQGPEFLIYFQGTGAADDSGLPNDRFFAVRPEGSVSTLKIQRTERGDSAVYLCASSLSEGRTQYFGPGTRLTVL.

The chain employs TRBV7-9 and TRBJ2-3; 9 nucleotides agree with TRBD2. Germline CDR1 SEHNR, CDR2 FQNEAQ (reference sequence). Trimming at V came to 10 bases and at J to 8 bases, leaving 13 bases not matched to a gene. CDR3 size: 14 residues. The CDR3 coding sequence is TGTGCCACCCAAAGGGGGACTAGCAAGTTTACGCAGTATTTT. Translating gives CATQRGTSKFTQYF.

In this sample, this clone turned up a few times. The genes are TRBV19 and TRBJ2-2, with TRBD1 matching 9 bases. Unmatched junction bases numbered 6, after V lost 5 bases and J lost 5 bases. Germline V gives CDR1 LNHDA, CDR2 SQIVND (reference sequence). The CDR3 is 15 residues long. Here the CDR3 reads CASSAPGQGTGELFF. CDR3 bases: TGTGCCAGTAGTGCACCGGGACAGGGTACCGGGGAGCTGTTTTTT.

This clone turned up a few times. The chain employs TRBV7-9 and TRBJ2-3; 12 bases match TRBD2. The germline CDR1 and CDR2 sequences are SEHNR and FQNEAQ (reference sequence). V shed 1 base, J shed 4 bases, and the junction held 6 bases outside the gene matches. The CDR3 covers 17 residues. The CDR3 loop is CASSLVPTSGSSDTQYF. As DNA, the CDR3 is TGTGCCAGCAGCTTAGTCCCGACTAGCGGGAGTTCAGATACGCAGTATTTT.

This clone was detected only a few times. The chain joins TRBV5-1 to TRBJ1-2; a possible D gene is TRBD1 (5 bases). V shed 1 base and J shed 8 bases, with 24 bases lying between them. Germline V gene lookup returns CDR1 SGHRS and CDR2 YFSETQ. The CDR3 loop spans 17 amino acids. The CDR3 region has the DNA TGCGCCAGCAGCTTGACCCTCCGGGGGAGGCACGATTTGGGCTACACCTTC. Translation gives CASSLTLRGRHDLGYTF.

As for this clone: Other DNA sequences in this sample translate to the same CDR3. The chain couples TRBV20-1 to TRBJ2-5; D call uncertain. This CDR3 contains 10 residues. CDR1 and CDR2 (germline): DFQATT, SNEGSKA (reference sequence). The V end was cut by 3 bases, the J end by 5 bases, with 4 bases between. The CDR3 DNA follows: TGCAGTGCTAGCGACGAGACCCAGTACTTC. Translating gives CSASDETQYF.

The CDR3, as DNA: TGTGCCAGCAGGCAGGGGGGCAGGGACACTGAAGCTTTCTTT. This translates into CASRQGGRDTEAFF. The rearrangement uses TRBV6-6 and TRBJ1-1; 7 bases fit TRBD1. With 6 bases clipped from V and 3 bases from J, the junction kept 7 bases outside the gene matches. The CDR3 runs to 14 residues. Looked up from germline, CDR1 is MNHNY and CDR2 is SVGAGI (reference sequence).

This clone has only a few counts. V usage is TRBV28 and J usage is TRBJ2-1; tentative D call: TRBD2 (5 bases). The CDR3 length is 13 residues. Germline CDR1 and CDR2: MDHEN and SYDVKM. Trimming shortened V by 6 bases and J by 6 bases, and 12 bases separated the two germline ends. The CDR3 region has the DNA TGTGCCAGCAGCCGGGGTAGTATCAATGAGCAGTTCTTC. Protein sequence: CASSRGSINEQFF. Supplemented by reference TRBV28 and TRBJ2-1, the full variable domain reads DVKVTQSSRYLVKRTGEKVFLECVQDMDHENMFWYRQDPGLGLRLIYFSYDVKMKEKGDIPEGYSVSREKKERFSLILESASTNQTSMYLCASSRGSINEQFFGPGTRLTVL.

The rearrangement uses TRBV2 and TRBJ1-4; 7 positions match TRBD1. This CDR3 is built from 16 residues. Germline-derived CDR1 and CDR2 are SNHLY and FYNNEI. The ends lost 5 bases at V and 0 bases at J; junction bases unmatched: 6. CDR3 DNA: TGTGCCAGCAGTAGACAGGGCTCCGCAACTAATGAAAAACTGTTTTTT. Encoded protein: CASSRQGSATNEKLFF.

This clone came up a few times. The CDR3 sequence is CASSPDAAETQYF. In DNA, the CDR3 is TGTGCCAGCTCACCGGATGCGGCGGAGACCCAGTACTTC. This chain joins TRBV18 and TRBJ2-5, with unresolved D. Trimming removed 3 bases from V and 5 bases from J, with 10 bases in between. CDR3 size: 13 residues. Germline V lookup: CDR1 KGHSH, CDR2 LQKENI.

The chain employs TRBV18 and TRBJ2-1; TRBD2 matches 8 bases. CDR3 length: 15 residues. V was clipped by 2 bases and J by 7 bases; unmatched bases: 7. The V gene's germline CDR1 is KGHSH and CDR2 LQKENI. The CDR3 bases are TGTGCCAGCTCACCAAGGTCACGCGGGGGGAATGAGCAGTTCTTC. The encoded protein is CASSPRSRGGNEQFF.

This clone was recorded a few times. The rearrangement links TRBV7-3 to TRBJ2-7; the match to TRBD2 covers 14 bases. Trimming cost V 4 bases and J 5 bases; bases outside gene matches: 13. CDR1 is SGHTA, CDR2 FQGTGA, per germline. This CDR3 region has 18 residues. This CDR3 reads CASSSFRTSGRPRHEQYF. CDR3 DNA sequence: TGTGCCAGCAGCTCCTTCCGGACTAGCGGGAGGCCTCGCCACGAGCAGTACTTC.

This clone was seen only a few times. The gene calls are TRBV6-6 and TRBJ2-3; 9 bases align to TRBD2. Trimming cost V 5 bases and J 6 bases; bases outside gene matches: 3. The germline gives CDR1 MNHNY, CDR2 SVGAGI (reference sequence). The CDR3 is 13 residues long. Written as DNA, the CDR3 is TGTGCCAGCAGTCAGCGGGAGGATGATACGCAGTATTTT. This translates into CASSQREDDTQYF.